This T cell receptor beta chain was sequenced for a study of blood T cell repertoires in COVID-19 (dated by TCRdb to about 2020). Study-level background: The collaborator samples originated in the United States, Italy and Spain and spanned the acute and convalescent phases of COVID-19. The prospective study material was composed of cDNA or gDNA derived from T cells, B-cell-depleted T cells, or PBMCs. Deeply sampled blood TCRbeta repertoires from subjects exposed to, actively infected with, or recovered from COVID-19 were included in the dataset. A freely available public database, intended as a resource for researchers studying the immune response to SARS-CoV-2, is where the repertoires were released. Samples came from the ongoing ImmuneRACE study (first 160 participants) plus 1,254 subjects from 6 global collaborators. A de-identified subject ID, COVID-19 status, age in years and sex were almost always included in the sample metadata. HLA class I and class II types, where available, came from metadata supplied by the sample provider rather than from assay-based typing. The paper as a whole reports these results and caveats: The amount of clinical and demographic metadata varied by source and participant and was provided uncurated.

V is trimmed back by 4 bases and J by 1 base, and the junction contains 1 base that no gene match accounts for. The CDR3 sequence holds 13 residues, the cysteine and phenylalanine included. Solely the CDR3 DNA is kept, with 39 bases framed from the first base. Per the germline V gene, SGHAT is the CDR1 and FQNNGV is the CDR2. The immunoSEQ Assay, a bias-controlled multiplex PCR, was used to amplify TCRbeta CDR3 regions from genomic DNA. Regarding the original processing steps: Within the assay, amplification of reference gene primers was used to estimate how many nucleated cells each sample contained. Sequence reads were collapsed and filtered to measure the absolute abundance of every unique TCRbeta CDR3 rearrangement. Productive Simpson clonality was computed per sample as the square root of Simpson's diversity index over productive rearrangements. Here the immuneACCESS table is served through TCRdb, limited to in-frame sequences with V and J called. Missing clones are a known gap in these copies; in checked studies unresolved V genes cover under half, and the rest lacks a known reason. That table is the source of V, J and clone size, and D and trimming were worked out from the DNA. In this sample the table shows some 160,000 clones, around 87% of which occur a single time. The ten largest make up 10% to 13% of the sample.

This clone appeared once. Its antigen is still unknown. No quality values exist for individual bases; no much larger clone is one base distant. In Seattle, one collaborating source enrolled patients while the infection was active and tracked those patients longitudinally over the course of disease. Whole blood was collected in K2EDTA tubes by collaborating institutions according to the institutions' own protocols. For TCRbeta analysis, collaborators shipped samples as frozen whole blood, isolated PBMCs, or DNA extracted from either of those sample types. Material: peripheral blood. The source is a woman aged 70-85 years with COVID-19, enrolled during active disease. This receptor chain uses TRBV11-2 and TRBJ2-7; 7 of the junction bases match TRBD1. The CDR3 protein: CASSWGQSYEQYF. The nucleotides are TGTGCCAGCAGCTGGGGACAGTCCTACGAGCAGTACTTC.